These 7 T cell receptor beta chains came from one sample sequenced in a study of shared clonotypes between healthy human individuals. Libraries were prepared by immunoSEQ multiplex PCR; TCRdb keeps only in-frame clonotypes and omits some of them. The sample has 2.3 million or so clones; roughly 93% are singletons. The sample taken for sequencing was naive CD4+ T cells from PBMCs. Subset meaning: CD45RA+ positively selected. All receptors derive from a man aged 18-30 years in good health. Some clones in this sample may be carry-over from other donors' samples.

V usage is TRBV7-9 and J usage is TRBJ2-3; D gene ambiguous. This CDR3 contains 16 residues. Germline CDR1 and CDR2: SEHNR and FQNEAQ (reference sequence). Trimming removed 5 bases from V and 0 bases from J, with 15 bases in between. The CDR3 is CASSRMAATSTDTQYF. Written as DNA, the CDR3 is TGTGCCAGCAGCCGGATGGCAGCAACTAGCACAGATACGCAGTATTTT.

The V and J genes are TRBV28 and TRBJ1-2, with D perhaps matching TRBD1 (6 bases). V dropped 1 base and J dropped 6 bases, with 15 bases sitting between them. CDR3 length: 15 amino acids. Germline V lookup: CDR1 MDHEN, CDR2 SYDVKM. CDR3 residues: CASSLYQGMGNGYTF. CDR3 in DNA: TGTGCCAGCAGTTTATATCAGGGGATGGGAAATGGCTACACCTTC.

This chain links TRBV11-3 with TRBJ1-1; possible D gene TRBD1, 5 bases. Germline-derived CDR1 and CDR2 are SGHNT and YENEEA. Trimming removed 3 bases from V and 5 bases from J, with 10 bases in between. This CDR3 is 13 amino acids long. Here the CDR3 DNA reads TGTGCCAGCAGCTTTGGGGCAGGAACTGAAGCTTTCTTT. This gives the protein CASSFGAGTEAFF.

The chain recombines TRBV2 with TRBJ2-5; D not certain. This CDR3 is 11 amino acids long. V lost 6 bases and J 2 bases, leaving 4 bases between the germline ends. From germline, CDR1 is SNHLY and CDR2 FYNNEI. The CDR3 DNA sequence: TGTGCCAGCAGACAGCAAGAGACCCAGTACTTC. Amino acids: CASRQQETQYF.

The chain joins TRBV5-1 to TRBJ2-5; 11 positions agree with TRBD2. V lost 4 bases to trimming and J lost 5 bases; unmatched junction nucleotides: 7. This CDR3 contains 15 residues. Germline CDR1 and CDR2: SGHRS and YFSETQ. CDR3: CASSPLTSGTETQYF. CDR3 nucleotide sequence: TGCGCCAGCAGCCCGCTGACTAGCGGGACCGAGACCCAGTACTTC.

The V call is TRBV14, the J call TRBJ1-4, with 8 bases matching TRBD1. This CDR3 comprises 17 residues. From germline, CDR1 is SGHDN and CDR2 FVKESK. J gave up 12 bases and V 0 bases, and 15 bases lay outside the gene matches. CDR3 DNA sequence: TGTGCCAGCAGCCAAGATCGGACAGGGCGATTTGGCGTACAACTGTTTTTT. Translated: CASSQDRTGRFGVQLFF.

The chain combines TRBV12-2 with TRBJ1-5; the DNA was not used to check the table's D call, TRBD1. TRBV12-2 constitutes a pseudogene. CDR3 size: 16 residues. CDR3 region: CASRSVPGQVNQPQHF. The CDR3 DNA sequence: TGTGCAAGTCGCTCGGTCCCCGGACAGGTTAATCAGCCCCAGCATTTT.